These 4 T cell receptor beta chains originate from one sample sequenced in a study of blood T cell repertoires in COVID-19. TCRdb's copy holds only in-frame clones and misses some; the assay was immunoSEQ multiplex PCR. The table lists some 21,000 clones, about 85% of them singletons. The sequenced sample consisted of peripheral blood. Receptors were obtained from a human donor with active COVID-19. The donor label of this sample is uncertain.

The CDR3 nucleotides are TGTGCCAGTAGTGACACTAGCTACGAGCAGTACTTC. Amino acid sequence: CASSDTSYEQYF. V gene TRBV19 combines with J gene TRBJ2-7; D might be TRBD2 (5 bases). In germline, CDR1 is LNHDA, CDR2 SQIVND (reference sequence). V dropped 5 bases and J dropped 3 bases, with 8 bases sitting between them. The CDR3 is made up of 12 amino acids.

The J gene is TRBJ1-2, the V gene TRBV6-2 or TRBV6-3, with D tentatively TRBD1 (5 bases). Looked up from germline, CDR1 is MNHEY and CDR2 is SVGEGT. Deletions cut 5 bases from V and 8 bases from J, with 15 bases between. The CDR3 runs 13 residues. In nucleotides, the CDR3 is TGTGCCAGCAGTCGGGGGACGGCGGGGGGCTACACCTTC. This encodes CASSRGTAGGYTF.

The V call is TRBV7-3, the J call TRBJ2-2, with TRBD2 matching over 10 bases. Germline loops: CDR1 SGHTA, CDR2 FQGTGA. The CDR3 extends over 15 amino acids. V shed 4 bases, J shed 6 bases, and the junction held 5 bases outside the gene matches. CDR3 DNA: TGTGCCAGCAGCTGGCTAGCGGGAGACGCCGGGGAGCTGTTTTTT. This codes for CASSWLAGDAGELFF.

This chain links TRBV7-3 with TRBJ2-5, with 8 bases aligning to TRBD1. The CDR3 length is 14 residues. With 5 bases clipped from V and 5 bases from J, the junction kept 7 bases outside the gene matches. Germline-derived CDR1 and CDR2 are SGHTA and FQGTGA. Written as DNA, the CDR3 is TGTGCCAGCAGCCCCCAGGGGGCGGGTGAGACCCAGTACTTC. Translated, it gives CASSPQGAGETQYF.